Reported below is one T cell receptor beta chain. This record belongs to a study of identical twins. TCRdb called the 5' RACE reads again in MiXCR, with one record for every CDR3 protein. The data show approximately 1.8 million distinct CDR3 sequences, roughly 35% seen once. V was trimmed by 5 bases and J by 2 bases, leaving 15 bases between them. Germline CDR1 reads DFQATT; CDR2 reads SNEGSKA (reference sequence). The CDR3 loop spans 14 amino acids. This TCR was sampled from a newborn girl in good health. The specimen sequenced was cord blood. This chain joins TRBV20-1 and TRBJ1-1, with D unclear. The CDR3: CSAAPYTFNTEAFF. CDR3 DNA sequence: TGCAGTGCTGCCCCCTATACCTTTAACACTGAAGCTTTCTTT.